The text below deals with one T cell receptor beta chain. Its specificity is unknown. There were no patients who had received any treatment before thyroid surgery. These data originate in a study of metastatic and nonmetastatic thyroid tumors. TCRdb re-called the PCR reads with MiXCR. The repertoire includes about 22,000 clones, 35% to 45% of them detected once, and approximately 22% sits in the top ten. Regarding the study as a whole: In both blood and tumor samples, TCR beta diversity was reported significantly higher for malignant than benign nodules.

V shed 7 bases and J shed 3 bases, with 18 bases lying between them. Germline V CDR1 and CDR2: MNHNS, SASEGT. The CDR3 runs to 15 residues. The sample taken for sequencing was blood. This receptor was taken from a male donor with papillary thyroid cancer or a benign thyroid nodule (not recorded which). Some clones in this sample may be carry-over from other donors' samples. V gene TRBV6-1 combines with J gene TRBJ2-5; D is perhaps TRBD2 (6 bases). The CDR3, as DNA: TGTGCCAGCACCCGGGGGAGAGGAGAGGAAGAGACCCAGTACTTC. As protein: CASTRGRGEEETQYF.